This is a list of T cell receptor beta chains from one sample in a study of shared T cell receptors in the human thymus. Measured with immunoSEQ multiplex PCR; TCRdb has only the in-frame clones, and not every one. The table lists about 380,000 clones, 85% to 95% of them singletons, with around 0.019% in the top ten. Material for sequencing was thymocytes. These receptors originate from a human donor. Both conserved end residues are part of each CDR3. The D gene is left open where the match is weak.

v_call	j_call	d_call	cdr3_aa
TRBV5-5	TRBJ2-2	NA	CASGRFGLAPDTGELFF
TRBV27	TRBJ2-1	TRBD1	CASSGADRVYNEQFF
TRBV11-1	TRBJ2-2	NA	CASIPGVARYTGELFF
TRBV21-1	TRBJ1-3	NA	CASSKRGRDRGDF
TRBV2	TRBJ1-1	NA	CASSGSVDRTEAFF
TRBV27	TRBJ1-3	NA	CASSLFPPNRGNTIYF
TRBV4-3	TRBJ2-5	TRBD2	CASSQAFVQRDVRETQYF
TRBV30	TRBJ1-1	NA	CAWSDNRVPNTEAFF
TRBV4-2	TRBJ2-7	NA	CASSLYSYEQYF
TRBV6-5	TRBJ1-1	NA	CASSYSWTVLNTEAFF
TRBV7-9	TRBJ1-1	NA	CASSPGGLQGLRNTEAFF
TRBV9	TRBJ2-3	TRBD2	CASGRLAGVSDTQYF
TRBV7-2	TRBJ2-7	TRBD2	CASSLGPPSGSYEQYF
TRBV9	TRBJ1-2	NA	CASSVDNGARGYTF
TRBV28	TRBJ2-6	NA	CASSSISGTHSGANVLTF
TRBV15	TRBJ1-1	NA	CATSRPPGAGRYTEAFF
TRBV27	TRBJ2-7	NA	CASSFSSYEQYF
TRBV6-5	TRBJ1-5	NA	CASTKGSGVSQPQHF
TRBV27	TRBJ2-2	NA	CASSFVGVSGTGELFF
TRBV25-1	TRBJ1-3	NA	CASSGPPSERTIYF
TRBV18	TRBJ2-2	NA	CASSHLPSGPRGELFF
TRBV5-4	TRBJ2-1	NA	CASSLDKAEGEQFF
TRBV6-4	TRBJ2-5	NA	CASSPGGGRETQYF
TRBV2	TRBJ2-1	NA	CASSEGLLTGPSYNEQFF
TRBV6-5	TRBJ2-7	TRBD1	CASSSDRGHSYEQYF
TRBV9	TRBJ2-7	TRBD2	CASSLLAGDNYEQYF
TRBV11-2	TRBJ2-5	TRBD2	CASSLVSGGPETQYF
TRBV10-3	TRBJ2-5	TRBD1	CAISEAGGAVQETQYF
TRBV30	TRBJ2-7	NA	CAWSVLGLTPPDF
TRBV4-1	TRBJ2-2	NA	CASSHRGTEPWVNTGELFF
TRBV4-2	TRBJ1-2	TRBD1	CASSQETGTAYGYTF
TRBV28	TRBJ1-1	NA	CASSMQGRMGEAFF
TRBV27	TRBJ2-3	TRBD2	CASSSPPRLAGDTDTQYF
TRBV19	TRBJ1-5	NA	CASSRFNQPQHF
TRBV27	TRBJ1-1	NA	CASSYRGGTNTEAFF
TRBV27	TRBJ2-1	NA	CASSFAYDEQFF
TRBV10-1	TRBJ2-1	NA	CASSGKRVAGTTYNEQFF
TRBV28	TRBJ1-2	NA	CASSQSSGQPLYGYTF
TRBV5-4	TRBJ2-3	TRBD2	CASSLASGREDTQYF
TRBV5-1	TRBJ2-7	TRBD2	CASSLSGLASEQYF
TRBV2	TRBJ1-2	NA	CASSVGNGYTF
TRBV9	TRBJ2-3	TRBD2	CASSGPTGSSGRATDTQYF
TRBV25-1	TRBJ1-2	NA	CASSEYWGESEGYTF
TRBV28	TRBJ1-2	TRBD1	CAIRGGLLHTF
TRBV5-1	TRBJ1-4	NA	CASSLATATNEKLFF
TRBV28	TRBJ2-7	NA	CASSPRTDTYEQYF
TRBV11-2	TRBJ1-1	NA	CASSSRGHPGAEAFF
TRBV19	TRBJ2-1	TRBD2	CASKAGWDNEQFF
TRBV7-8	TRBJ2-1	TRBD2	CASSPLGGRAYNEQFF
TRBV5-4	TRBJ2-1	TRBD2	CARMTKASGRTNEQFF
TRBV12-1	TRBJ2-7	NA	CASSLGEQYF
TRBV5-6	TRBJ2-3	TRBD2	CASSSGTGGRGRYTDTQYF
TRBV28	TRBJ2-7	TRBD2	CASSLPPSGIKGTYEQYF
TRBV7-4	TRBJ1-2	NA	CASSTGINYGYTF